Each of the 7 T cell receptor beta chains below was sequenced from the same sample in a study of shared clonotypes between healthy human individuals. As defined, naive CD8 cells were CD45RO-negative and positively selected for CCR7, with terminally differentiated effector memory CD45RA+ cells excluded. Method: immunoSEQ multiplex PCR; TCRdb's copy keeps in-frame clones and lacks some. The data contain over 2,000,000 clones, around 93% of them singletons. The specimen was naive CD8+ T cells from PBMCs. All receptors come from a man aged 18 to 29 in good health. Some clones in this sample may be carry-over from other donors' samples.

V gene TRBV28 combines with J gene TRBJ2-7; tentatively, D is TRBD2 (5 bases). The CDR3 has 12 residues. Trimming left V 1 base short and J 6 bases short, with 7 bases between. Germline CDR1 and CDR2: MDHEN and SYDVKM. CDR3 in amino acids: CASSLSGIEQYF. In DNA form, the CDR3 reads TGTGCCAGCAGTTTATCGGGGATCGAGCAGTACTTC.

The chain's CDR3 is CASSRGTGEGETQYF. The CDR3 DNA follows: TGTGCCAGCAGCCGTGGGACCGGCGAGGGGGAGACCCAGTACTTC. This chain connects TRBV7-9 to TRBJ2-5; D is perhaps TRBD1 or TRBD2 (5 bases each). V lost 5 bases and J 5 bases, leaving 18 bases between the germline ends. The germline gives CDR1 SEHNR, CDR2 FQNEAQ (reference sequence). CDR3 length: 15 amino acids.

V usage is TRBV27 and J usage is TRBJ1-4; D is unresolved. Germline lookup yields CDR1 MNHEY and CDR2 SMNVEV (reference sequence). The CDR3 sequence is 15 residues long. Deletions cut 6 bases from V and 8 bases from J, with 19 bases between. The CDR3 sequence is CASSLREKMGEKLFF. The CDR3 DNA reads as TGTGCCAGCAGCCTCCGGGAAAAAATGGGAGAAAAACTGTTTTTT.

With respect to this clone: A clone one base away is much larger, so this may be a read error. This sample also contains other DNA sequences that code for the same CDR3. This rearrangement joins TRBV9 to TRBJ2-2, with D hard to call. CDR1 is SGDLS, CDR2 YYNGEE, per germline. V gave up 0 bases and J gave up 7 bases, with 4 bases separating them. The CDR3 is 12 residues long. The CDR3 protein is CASSVGGGELFF. CDR3 nucleotides: TGTGCCAGCAGCGTAGGCGGCGGGGAGCTGTTTTTT.

This chain uses TRBV30 with TRBJ2-3; 9 bases map to TRBD2. Per germline, CDR1 GTSNPN and CDR2 SVGIG (reference sequence). V was pared by 2 bases and J by 3 bases, with 18 bases of the junction left unmatched. The CDR3 has 19 amino acids. Here the CDR3 reads CAWSIRKAGGPGGTDTQYF. CDR3 sequence (DNA): TGTGCCTGGAGTATTCGGAAGGCGGGAGGGCCGGGGGGTACAGATACGCAGTATTTT. The full variable domain, rest sourced from reference TRBV30 and TRBJ2-3, is SQTIHQWPATLVQPVGSPLSLECTVEGTSNPNLYWYRQAAGRGLQLLFYSVGIGQISSEVPQNLSASRPQDRQFILSSKKLLLSDSGFYLCAWSIRKAGGPGGTDTQYFGPGTRLTVL.

To note about this clone: The sample contains more than one DNA sequence encoding this CDR3. V usage is TRBV9 and J usage is TRBJ2-1; the D gene could be TRBD1 or TRBD2 (5 bases each). Germline assignment: CDR1 SGDLS and CDR2 YYNGEE. V lost 0 bases and J 9 bases, leaving 7 bases between the germline ends. This CDR3 has 12 residues. The CDR3 sequence: CASSVGGFEQFF. The CDR3 DNA follows: TGTGCCAGCAGCGTAGGGGGGTTTGAGCAGTTCTTC. Using reference TRBV9 and TRBJ2-1 for the parts outside the CDR3, the full variable domain is DSGVTQTPKHLITATGQRVTLRCSPRSGDLSVYWYQQSLDQGLQFLIQYYNGEERAKGNILERFSAQQFPDLHSELNLSSLELGDSALYFCASSVGGFEQFFGPGTRLTVL.

The V gene is TRBV30, the J gene TRBJ2-3; TRBD2 aligns across 12 bases. This CDR3 has 14 residues. Germline V CDR1 and CDR2: GTSNPN, SVGIG (reference sequence). V shed 8 bases, J shed 4 bases, and the junction held 7 bases outside the gene matches. CDR3: CAGHSSGRADTQYF. Here the CDR3 DNA reads TGTGCCGGACACTCTAGCGGGAGGGCAGATACGCAGTATTTT.